The T cell receptor (beta chain) under discussion was sequenced for a study of cytomegalovirus exposure and HLA in healthy donors. The study's findings and limits: A later analysis, which compared TCR beta chains of equal frequency, found the HLA-associated ones more clonally expanded. Differences between HLA loci emerged in a later analysis of TCR association rates, with DRB1 most and HLA-C fewest. As was reported, the HLA-A and HLA-B alleles of most subjects were accurately predicted from TCR beta sequences. A later analysis found most CMV-associated TCR beta chains apparently HLA-restricted.

Germline values: CDR1 SGHTA, CDR2 FQGNSA. The CDR3 is made up of 17 amino acids. V lost 1 base and J lost 3; bases outside the gene matches: 10. This clone was observed once. Its cognate antigen is unknown. Vbeta (60) and Jbeta (13) primers were used in the PCR. Repertoires were generated with immunoSEQ multiplex PCR, while TCRdb's copy carries only in-frame clones and drops some. The sample holds approximately 90,000 clones, approximately 80% seen once. This rearrangement joins TRBV7-2 to TRBJ2-7, with 9 bases lining up with TRBD2. Sequencing was performed on PBMCs. This clonotype originated in a man aged 25-45 years in good health and CMV-seronegative. Here the CDR3 DNA reads TGTGCCAGCAGCTTAGGACTAGCGGAAGTCATTAGCTACGAGCAGTACTTC. Translated, it gives CASSLGLAEVISYEQYF.